The present T cell receptor beta chain was sequenced within a study of patients and donors after allogeneic stem cell transplantation. This CDR3 contains 13 residues. Trimming stripped 4 bases from V and 3 bases from J, with 8 bases between. Germline values: CDR1 SGHRS, CDR2 YFSETQ. TCRdb analysed the RT-PCR reads with MiXCR anew, one entry per CDR3 protein. The sample consists of under 200,000 distinct CDR3 sequences, 30% of them appearing once. This clonotype was detected many times. The receptor was isolated from a human donor who was either an allogeneic HSCT recipient or a stem cell or donor lymphocyte infusion donor (not recorded which). It is not recorded whose cells these are; they may come from a transplant donor. Sequenced sample: blood, either unsorted or a sorted T cell fraction (not recorded which). The J gene is TRBJ1-3, the V gene TRBV5-1; tentative D call: TRBD1 (5 bases). CDR3 residues: CASSRDGGNTIYF. The DNA of the CDR3 is TGCGCCAGCAGCCGGGACGGTGGAAACACCATATATTTT.